The clone carrying this T cell receptor beta chain was seen repeatedly, ten times or more. Antigen unknown. The data stem from a study of early T cells in non-severe SARS-CoV-2 infection. Trimming removed 3 bases from V and 7 bases from J, with 10 bases in between. Looked up from germline, CDR1 is DFQATT and CDR2 is SNEGSKA (reference sequence). The CDR3 totals 12 residues. Individually, cDNA molecules had unique molecular identifiers attached to them. MiXCR, applied by TCRdb to the 5' RACE reads, yields one record per CDR3 protein. The sample consists of 40,000 or so distinct CDR3 sequences, 5% to 6% of them appearing once. Findings of the study overall: The VDJdb matching leaned toward anti-spike CD8 responses and overlooked private and CD4 specificities.

The source material was whole blood, sampled at baseline. The TCR was taken from an adult who was a healthcare worker with PCR-confirmed SARS-CoV-2 infection or an uninfected control (not recorded which). The rearrangement joins TRBV20-1 to TRBJ2-1; D gene uncertain. The CDR3 region is CSASVRRNEQFF. The CDR3 bases are TGCAGTGCTAGTGTTAGAAGGAATGAGCAGTTCTTC.